This T cell receptor beta chain was sequenced in a study of T cells in women clearing cervical HPV infection (dated by TCRdb to the late 2010s). General notes on the study: The cases were approximately 25 women with histologically confirmed HPV16-related CIN3 or worse, and 2 of these cases were invasive cancers. The 20 to 25 controls were women who cleared a single incident HPV16 infection within 12 months without developing precancer or cancer. Blood from cases was drawn at the visit where the lesion was first identified, while blood from controls was drawn once the infection was no longer detected. Among cases, blood sampling occurred a median of around 160 days after lesion detection, with an interquartile range of 90 to 200 days. Since only a few of the women had HLA typing available, the possibility that HLA type was acting as a confounder could not be ruled out. An exploratory proof-of-principle case-control study, nested within the Guanacaste HPV Natural History Study in Costa Rica, was conducted to compare TCR repertoires across cervical HPV16 outcomes. Cases were matched to controls by age within five years and by the year the sample was collected. A median age of approximately 32 years was observed in cases versus under 40 in controls, and no significant differences in baseline characteristics were found. In the parent cohort, some 10,000 women aged 18 or older were enrolled in Guanacaste, Costa Rica, during about 1993 to 1995 and were followed for over six years. Quality controls consisted of five blinded duplicates per group, for a total of roughly 60 samples made up of some 50 participants and around ten replicates.

Every participant had a single incident cervical HPV16 infection, and women with prevalent HPV16 infections were excluded. Cervical HPV DNA was detected by MY09/MY11 PCR, and genotyping was performed by dot-blot hybridization. About 15 mL of heparinized blood were centrifuged, and the buffy coat was split into aliquots, frozen at -30 degrees C, and then kept at -80 degrees C. Genomic DNA was extracted from buffy coat specimens using QIAGEN kits. As concerns this clone: There is no known antigen for this receptor. From the germline J gene comes the end of the CDR3, since the read stops 3 residues before it.

CDR1 KGHSH and CDR2 LQKENI were looked up in the germline V gene. The CDR3 starts with the cysteine, ends with the phenylalanine, and has 13 residues. The 30 bases shown cover part of the CDR3, and their frame starts at base 1. Ends trimmed: V by 11 bases, J by 1 base; bases unmatched to a gene: 5. Overall study results and their limits: Significantly higher TCR repertoire richness was observed in CIN3+ cases than in controls across sequencing depths, whereas no difference in evenness was found. Whether associations preceded infection or resulted from infection could not be shown with the cross-sectional design, and effector/memory subsets and HPV-specific T cells were not isolated. Lower TRBV6-7 relative abundance was observed in cases than in controls (roughly 0.11% versus 0.16%; Bonferroni P = 0.0008). Random forest classifiers combining richness and V gene abundances distinguished cases from controls with an estimated AUC of more than 0.8. T-cell numbers per sample were unknown, so richness differences could reflect varying T-cell content rather than repertoire biology.

The immunoSEQ assay used multiplex PCR to amplify TCR beta CDR3 regions from an average of about 1,200 ng of genomic DNA per sample. To correct primer bias, the assay used a complete synthetic TCR repertoire to set an amplification baseline. Amplicons were sequenced on the Illumina platform. On the study's bioinformatics: Sequence errors were corrected by clustering with frequency ratios and a modified nearest-neighbor algorithm, and the sequences were then analyzed in the immunoSEQ Analyzer using IMGT gene definitions. At each rarefaction depth, TCR richness and evenness were averaged over 20 rarefaction repeats, and samples with fewer sequences than the depth were excluded. Relative abundances of V, D and J genes were compared between groups using Wilcoxon rank sum tests, with FDR correction applied. Blinded duplicates gave an intraclass correlation of roughly 96% for TCR richness and an average of around 83% across some 69 gene segments. TCRdb re-hosts the immuneACCESS table, in-frame sequences only. Its copies lack some clones; in the studies checked, an unresolved V gene accounts for under half of them, and the cause for the rest is not known. V, J and clone size reflect that table, while D and trimming were determined from the DNA. The sample's table lists a count of roughly 30,000 clones. The ten most abundant clones make up under 5% of the sample.

This sequence originates from a woman aged 18-70 years with a cervical HPV16 infection that either progressed to CIN3+ or cleared (not recorded which). Sequenced material: blood buffy coat. The V and J segments used are TRBV18 and TRBJ2-3; 8 of the junction bases match TRBD1. Incomplete CDR3 DNA: TGTGCCTCGGAGGGACAGGGCACAGATACG. Its protein reads: CASEGQGTDT. The full-length CDR3 reads as CASEGQGTDTQYF.